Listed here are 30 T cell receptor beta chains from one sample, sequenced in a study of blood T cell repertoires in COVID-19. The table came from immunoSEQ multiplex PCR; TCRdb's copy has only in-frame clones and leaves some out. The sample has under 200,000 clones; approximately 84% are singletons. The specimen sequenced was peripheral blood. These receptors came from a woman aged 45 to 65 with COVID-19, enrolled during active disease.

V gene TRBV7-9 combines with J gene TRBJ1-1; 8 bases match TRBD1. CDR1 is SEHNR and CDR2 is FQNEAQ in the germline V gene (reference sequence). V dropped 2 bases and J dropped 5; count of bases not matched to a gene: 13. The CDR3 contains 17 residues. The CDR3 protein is CASSLIRAGGARTEAFF. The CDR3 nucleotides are TGTGCCAGCAGCTTAATACGGGCAGGGGGCGCGAGGACTGAAGCTTTCTTT.

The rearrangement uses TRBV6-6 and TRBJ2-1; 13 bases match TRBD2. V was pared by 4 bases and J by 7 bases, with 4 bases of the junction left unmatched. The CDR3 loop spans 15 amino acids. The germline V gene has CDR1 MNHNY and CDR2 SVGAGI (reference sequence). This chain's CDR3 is CASSSEGLAGNEQFF. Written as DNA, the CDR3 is TGTGCCAGCAGTTCCGAGGGACTAGCGGGGAATGAGCAGTTCTTC.

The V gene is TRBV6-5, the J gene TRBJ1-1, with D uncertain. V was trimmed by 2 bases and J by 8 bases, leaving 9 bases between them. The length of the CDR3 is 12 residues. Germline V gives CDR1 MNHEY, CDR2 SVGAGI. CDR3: CASSYGIGEAFF. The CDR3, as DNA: TGTGCCAGCAGTTACGGCATTGGCGAAGCTTTCTTT.

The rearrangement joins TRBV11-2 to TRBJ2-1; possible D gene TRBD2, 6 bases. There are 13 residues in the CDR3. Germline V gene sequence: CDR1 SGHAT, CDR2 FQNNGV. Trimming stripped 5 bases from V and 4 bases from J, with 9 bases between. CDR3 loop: CASSPGTYNEQFF. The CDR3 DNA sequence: TGTGCCAGCAGCCCGGGGACTTACAATGAGCAGTTCTTC. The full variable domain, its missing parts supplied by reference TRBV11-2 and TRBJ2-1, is EAGVAQSPRYKIIEKRQSVAFWCNPISGHATLYWYQQILGQGPKLLIQFQNNGVVDDSQLPKDRFSAERLKGVDSTLKIQPAKLEDSAVYLCASSPGTYNEQFFGPGTRLTVL.

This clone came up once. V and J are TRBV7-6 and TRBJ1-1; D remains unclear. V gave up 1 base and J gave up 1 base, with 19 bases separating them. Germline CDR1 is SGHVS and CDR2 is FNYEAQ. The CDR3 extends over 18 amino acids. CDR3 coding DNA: TGTGCCAGCAGCTTAGGAGGGAGAAAGGGCCCCAAGAACACTGAAGCTTTCTTT. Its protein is CASSLGGRKGPKNTEAFF.

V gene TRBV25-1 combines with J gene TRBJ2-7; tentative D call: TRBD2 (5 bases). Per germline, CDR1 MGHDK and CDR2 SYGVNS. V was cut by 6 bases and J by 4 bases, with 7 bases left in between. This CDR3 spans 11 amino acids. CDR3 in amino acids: CASREAYEQYF. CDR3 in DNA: TGTGCCAGCAGGGAGGCGTACGAGCAGTACTTC.

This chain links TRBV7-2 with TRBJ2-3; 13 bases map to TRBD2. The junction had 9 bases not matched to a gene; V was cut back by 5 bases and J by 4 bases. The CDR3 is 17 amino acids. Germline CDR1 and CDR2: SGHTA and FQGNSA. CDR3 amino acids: CASSPRLAGGRADTQYF. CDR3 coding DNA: TGTGCCAGCAGCCCCAGACTAGCGGGGGGCCGGGCAGATACGCAGTATTTT.

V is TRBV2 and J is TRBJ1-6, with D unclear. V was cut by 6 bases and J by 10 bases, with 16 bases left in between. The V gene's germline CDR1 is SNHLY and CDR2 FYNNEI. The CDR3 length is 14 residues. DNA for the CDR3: TGTGCCAGCAGGCCCGGGATCTCGAGGTCACCCCTCCACTTT. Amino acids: CASRPGISRSPLHF.

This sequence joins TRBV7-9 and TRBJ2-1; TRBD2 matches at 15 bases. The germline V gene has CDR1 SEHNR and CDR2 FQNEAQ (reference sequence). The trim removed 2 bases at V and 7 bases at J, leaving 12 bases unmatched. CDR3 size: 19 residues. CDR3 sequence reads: CASSLPPGLAGGLENEQFF. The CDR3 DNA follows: TGTGCCAGCAGCTTACCCCCCGGACTAGCGGGGGGGCTTGAGAATGAGCAGTTCTTC.

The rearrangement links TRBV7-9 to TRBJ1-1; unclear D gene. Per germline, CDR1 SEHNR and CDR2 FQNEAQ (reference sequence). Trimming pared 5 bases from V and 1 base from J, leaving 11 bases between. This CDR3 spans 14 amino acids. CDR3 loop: CASSIQEGNTEAFF. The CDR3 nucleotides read TGTGCCAGCAGCATCCAAGAGGGGAACACTGAAGCTTTCTTT.

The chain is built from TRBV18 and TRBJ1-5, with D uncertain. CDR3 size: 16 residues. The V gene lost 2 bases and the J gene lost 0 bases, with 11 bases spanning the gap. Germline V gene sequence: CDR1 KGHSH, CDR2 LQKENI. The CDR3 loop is CASSPGISDSNQPQHF. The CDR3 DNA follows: TGTGCCAGCTCACCAGGCATTTCAGATAGCAATCAGCCCCAGCATTTT.

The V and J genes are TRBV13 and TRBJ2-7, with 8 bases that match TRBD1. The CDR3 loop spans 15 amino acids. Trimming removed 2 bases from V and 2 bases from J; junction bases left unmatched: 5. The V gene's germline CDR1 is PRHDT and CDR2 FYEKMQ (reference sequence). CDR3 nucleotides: TGTGCCAGCAGCTTAACGGGACAGGTAACCTACGAGCAGTACTTC. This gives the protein CASSLTGQVTYEQYF.

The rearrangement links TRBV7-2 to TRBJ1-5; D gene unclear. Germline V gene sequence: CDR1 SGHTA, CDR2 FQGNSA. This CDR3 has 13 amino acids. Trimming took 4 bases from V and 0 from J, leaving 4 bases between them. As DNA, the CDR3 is TGTGCCAGCAGCTCCTATAGCAATCAGCCCCAGCATTTT. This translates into CASSSYSNQPQHF.

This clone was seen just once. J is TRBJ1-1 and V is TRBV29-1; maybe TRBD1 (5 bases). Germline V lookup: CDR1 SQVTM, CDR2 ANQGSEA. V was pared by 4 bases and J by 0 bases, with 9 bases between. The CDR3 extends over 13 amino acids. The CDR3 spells CSVVGVMNTEAFF. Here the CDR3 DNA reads TGCAGCGTTGTAGGGGTTATGAACACTGAAGCTTTCTTT.

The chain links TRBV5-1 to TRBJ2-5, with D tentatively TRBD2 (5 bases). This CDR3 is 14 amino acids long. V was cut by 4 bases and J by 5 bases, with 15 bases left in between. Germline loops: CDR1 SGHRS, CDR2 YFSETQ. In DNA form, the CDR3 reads TGCGCCAGCAGCCCGTCGCTAGCTGCCGAGACCCAGTACTTC. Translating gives CASSPSLAAETQYF.

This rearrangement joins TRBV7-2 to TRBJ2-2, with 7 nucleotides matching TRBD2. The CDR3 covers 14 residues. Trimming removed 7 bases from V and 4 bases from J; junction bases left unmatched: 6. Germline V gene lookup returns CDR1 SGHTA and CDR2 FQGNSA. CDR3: CASTPTSSTGELFF. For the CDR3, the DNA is TGTGCCAGCACCCCGACTAGCAGCACCGGGGAGCTGTTTTTT.

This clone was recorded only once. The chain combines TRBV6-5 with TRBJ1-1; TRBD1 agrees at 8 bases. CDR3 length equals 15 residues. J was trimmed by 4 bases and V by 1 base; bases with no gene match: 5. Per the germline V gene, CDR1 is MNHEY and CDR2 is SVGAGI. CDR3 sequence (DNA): TGTGCCAGCAGTTACTTTGGCCAGGGGGCCACTGAAGCTTTCTTT. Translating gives CASSYFGQGATEAFF.

The DNA for the CDR3 is TGTGCCAGCAGGTACCGACTAGGAAGTAGCATCGGGGAGCTGTTTTTT. Translated: CASRYRLGSSIGELFF. V and J are TRBV5-6 and TRBJ2-2; possible D gene TRBD2, 6 bases. Germline V lookup: CDR1 SGHDT, CDR2 YYEEEE. This CDR3 has 16 amino acids. V was pared by 5 bases and J by 7 bases, with 21 bases between.

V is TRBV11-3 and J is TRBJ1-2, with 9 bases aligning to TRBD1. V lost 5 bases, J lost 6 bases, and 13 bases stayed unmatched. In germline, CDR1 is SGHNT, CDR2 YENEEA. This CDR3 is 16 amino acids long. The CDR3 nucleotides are TGTGCCAGCAGCACCCATACCCAAGGACAGGGGAATGGCTACACCTTC. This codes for CASSTHTQGQGNGYTF.

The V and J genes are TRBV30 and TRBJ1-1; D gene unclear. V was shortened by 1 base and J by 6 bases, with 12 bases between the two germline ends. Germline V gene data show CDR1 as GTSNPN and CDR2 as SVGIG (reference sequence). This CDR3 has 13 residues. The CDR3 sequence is CAWSGLAAPEAFF. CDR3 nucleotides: TGTGCCTGGAGTGGTCTGGCGGCCCCTGAAGCTTTCTTT.

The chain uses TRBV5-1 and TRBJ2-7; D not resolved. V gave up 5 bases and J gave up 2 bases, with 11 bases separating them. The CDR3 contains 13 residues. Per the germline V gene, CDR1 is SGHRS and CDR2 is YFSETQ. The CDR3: CASSNEITYEQYF. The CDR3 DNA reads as TGCGCCAGCAGTAACGAGATTACCTACGAGCAGTACTTC.

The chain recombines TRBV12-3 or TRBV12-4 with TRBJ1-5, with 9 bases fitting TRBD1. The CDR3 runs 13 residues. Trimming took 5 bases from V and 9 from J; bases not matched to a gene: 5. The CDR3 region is CASSPGQGRPQHF. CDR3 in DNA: TGTGCCAGCAGTCCGGGACAGGGCCGGCCCCAGCATTTT.

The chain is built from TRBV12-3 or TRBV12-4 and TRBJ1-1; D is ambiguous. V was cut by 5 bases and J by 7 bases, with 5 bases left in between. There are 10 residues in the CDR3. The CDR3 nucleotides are TGTGCCAGCAGTGAGAATGAAGCTTTCTTT. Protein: CASSENEAFF.

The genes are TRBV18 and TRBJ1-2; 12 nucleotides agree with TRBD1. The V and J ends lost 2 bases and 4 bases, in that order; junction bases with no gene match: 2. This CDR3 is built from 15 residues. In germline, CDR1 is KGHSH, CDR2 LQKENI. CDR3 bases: TGTGCCAGCTCACCAAGGGACAGGGGGCCCTATGGCTACACCTTC. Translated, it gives CASSPRDRGPYGYTF.

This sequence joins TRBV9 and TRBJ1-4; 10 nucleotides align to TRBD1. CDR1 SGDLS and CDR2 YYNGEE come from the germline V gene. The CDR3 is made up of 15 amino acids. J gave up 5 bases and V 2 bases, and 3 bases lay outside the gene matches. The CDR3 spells CASSVRDRGNEKLFF. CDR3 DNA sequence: TGTGCCAGCAGCGTGAGGGACAGGGGAAATGAAAAACTGTTTTTT.

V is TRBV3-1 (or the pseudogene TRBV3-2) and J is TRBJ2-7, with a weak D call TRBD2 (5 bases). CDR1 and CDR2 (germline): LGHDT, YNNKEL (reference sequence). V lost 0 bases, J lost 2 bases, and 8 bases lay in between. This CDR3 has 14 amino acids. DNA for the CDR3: TGTGCCAGCAGCCAAGATGGAGGTCCCTACGAGCAGTACTTC. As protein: CASSQDGGPYEQYF.

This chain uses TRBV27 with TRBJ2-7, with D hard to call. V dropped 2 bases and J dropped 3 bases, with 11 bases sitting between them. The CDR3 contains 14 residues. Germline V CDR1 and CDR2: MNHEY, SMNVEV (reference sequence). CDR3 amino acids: CASSLGQAYYEQYF. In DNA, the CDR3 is TGTGCCAGCAGTTTAGGCCAGGCCTACTACGAGCAGTACTTC.

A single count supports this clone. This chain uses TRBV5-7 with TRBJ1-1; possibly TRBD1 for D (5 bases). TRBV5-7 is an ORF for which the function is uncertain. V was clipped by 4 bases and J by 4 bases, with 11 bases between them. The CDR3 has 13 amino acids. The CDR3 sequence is CASSVREFTEAFF. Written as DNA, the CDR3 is TGTGCCAGCAGCGTCAGGGAATTCACTGAAGCTTTCTTT.

CDR3 region: CAVTGYTDTQYF. The DNA for the CDR3 is TGTGCCGTGACAGGGTACACAGATACGCAGTATTTT. This chain links TRBV11-3 with TRBJ2-3; 7 bases line up with TRBD1. V dropped 11 bases and J dropped 2; count of bases not matched to a gene: 4. The CDR3 totals 12 residues. Germline V gene sequence: CDR1 SGHNT, CDR2 YENEEA.

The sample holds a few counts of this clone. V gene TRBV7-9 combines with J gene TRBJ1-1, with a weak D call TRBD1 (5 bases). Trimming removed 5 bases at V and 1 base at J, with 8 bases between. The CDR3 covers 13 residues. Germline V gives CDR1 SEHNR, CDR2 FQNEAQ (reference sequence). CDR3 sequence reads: CASSQDKNTEAFF. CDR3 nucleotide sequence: TGTGCCAGCAGCCAGGACAAGAACACTGAAGCTTTCTTT.